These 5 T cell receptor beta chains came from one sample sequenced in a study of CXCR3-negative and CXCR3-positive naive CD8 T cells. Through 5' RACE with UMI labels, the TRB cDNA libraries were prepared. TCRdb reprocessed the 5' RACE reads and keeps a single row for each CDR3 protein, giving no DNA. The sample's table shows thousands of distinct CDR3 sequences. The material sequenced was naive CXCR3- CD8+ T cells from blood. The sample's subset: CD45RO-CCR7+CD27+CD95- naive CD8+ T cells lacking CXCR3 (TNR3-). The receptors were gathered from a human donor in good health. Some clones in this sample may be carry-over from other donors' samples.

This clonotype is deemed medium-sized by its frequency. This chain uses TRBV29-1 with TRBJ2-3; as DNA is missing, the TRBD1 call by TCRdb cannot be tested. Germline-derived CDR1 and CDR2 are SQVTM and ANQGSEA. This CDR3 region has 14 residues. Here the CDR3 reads CSVARGGSTDTQYF.

The CDR3 sequence is CASHGQGSYNSPLHF. The rearrangement uses TRBV28 and TRBJ1-6. The CDR3 runs to 15 residues. From germline, CDR1 is MDHEN and CDR2 SYDVKM.

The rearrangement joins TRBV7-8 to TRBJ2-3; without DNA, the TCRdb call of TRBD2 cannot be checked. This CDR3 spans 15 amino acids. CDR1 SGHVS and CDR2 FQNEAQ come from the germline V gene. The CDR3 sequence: CASSPGPPGKDTQYF.

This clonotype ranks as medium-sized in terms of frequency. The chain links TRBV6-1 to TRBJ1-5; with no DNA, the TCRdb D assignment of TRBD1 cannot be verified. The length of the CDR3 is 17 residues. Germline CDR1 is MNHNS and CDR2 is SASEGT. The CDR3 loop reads CASSGWGQIHSNQPQHF.

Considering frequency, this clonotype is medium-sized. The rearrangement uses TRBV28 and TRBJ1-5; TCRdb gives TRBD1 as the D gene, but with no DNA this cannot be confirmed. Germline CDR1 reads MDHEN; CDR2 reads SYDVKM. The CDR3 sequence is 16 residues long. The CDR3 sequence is CASSLTGGAGNQPQHF.